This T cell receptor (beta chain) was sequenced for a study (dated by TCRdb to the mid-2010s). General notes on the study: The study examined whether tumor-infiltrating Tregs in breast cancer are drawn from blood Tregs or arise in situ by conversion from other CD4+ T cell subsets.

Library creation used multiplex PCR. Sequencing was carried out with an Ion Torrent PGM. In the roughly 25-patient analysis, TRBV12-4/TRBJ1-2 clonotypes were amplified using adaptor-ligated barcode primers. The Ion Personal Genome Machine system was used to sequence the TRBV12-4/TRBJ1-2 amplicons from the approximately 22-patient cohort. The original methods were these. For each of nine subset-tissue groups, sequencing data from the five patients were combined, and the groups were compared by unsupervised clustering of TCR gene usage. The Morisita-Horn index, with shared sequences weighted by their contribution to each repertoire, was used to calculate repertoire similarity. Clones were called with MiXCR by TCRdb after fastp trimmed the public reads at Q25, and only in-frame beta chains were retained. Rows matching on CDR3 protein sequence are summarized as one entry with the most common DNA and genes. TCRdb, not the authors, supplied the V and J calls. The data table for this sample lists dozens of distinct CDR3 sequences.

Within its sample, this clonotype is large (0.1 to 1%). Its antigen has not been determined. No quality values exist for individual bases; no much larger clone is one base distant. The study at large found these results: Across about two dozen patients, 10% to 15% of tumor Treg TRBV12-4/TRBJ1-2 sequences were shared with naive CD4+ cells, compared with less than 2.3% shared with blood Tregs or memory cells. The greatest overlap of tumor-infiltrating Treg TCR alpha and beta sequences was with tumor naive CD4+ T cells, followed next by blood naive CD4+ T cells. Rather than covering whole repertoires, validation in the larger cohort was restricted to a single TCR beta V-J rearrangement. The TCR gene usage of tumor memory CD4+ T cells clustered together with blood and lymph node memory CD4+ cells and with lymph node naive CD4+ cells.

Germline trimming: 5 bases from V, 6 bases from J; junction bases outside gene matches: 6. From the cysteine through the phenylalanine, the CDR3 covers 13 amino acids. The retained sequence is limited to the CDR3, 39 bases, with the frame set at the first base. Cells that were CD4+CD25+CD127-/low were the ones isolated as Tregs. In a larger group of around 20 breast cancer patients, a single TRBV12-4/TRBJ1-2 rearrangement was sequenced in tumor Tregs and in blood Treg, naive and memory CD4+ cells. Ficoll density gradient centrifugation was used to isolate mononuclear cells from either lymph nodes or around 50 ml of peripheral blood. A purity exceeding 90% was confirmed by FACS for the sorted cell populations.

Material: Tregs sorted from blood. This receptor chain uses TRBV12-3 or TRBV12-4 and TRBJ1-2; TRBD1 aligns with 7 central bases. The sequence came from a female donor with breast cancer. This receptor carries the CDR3 CASSQGDRDGYTF. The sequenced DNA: TGTGCCAGCAGTCAAGGTGACAGGGATGGCTACACCTTC.